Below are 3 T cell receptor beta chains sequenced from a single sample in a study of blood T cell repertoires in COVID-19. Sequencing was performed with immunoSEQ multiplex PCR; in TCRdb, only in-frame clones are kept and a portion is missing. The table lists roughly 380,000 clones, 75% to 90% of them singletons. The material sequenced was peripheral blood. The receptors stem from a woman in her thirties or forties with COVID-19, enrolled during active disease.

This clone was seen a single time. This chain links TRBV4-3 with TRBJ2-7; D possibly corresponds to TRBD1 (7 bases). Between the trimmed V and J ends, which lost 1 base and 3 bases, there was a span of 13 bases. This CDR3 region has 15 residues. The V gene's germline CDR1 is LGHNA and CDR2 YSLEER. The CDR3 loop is CASSQAQGDFYEQYF. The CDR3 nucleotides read TGCGCCAGCAGCCAAGCGCAGGGGGACTTCTACGAGCAGTACTTC.

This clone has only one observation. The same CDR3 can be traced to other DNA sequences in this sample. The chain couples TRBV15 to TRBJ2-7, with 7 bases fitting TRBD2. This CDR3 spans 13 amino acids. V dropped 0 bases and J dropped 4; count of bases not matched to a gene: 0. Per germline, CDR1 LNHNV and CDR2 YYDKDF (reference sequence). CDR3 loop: CATSREGGYEQYF. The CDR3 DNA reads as TGTGCCACCAGCAGAGAGGGGGGGTACGAGCAGTACTTC.

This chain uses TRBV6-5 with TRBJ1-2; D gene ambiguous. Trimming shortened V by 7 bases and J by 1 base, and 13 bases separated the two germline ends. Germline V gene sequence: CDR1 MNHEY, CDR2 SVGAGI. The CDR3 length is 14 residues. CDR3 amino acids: CASTPTGVNYGYTF. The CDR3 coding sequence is TGTGCCAGCACCCCAACCGGGGTTAACTATGGCTACACCTTC.